These T cell receptor beta chains were read from a single sample in a study of T-cell memory formation after mild COVID-19. Via MiXCR, TCRdb re-called the 5' RACE reads, giving one row per CDR3 protein. The sample holds some 410,000 distinct CDR3 sequences, about a quarter seen once. The sequenced sample consisted of PBMCs or a T cell subset sorted from them (not recorded which). The receptors derive from an adult woman who had mild COVID-19 (a few samples of this study predate the infection). Cell type and time point are not known. Each CDR3 is given with its conserved first and last residue. A D gene is named only where the DNA matches it firmly. Some rows have no size entry. The others give once, few or many, or a class for an expanded clone.

.,16,TRBJ2-5,few,TRBV5-1,CASSLAQGLYQETQYF,TGCGCCAGCAGCTTGGCGCAGGGACTGTACCAAGAGACCCAGTACTTC
TRBD1,13,TRBJ1-5,.,TRBV29-1,CSSSGGPNQPQHF,TGCAGCTCTTCAGGGGGTCCGAATCAGCCCCAGCATTTT
.,16,TRBJ1-1,.,TRBV4-1,CASTVGGGFGKTEAFF,TGCGCCAGCACCGTGGGCGGAGGGTTTGGGAAGACTGAAGCTTTCTTT
TRBD1,14,TRBJ2-7,.,TRBV7-2,CASSSENRGYEQYF,TGTGCCAGCAGCTCGGAAAACAGGGGCTACGAGCAGTACTTC
TRBD2,16,TRBJ2-1,few,TRBV12-3/TRBV12-4,CASSFPGLAGNNEQFF,TGTGCCAGCAGTTTCCCGGGACTAGCGGGAAACAATGAGCAGTTCTTC
.,15,TRBJ2-3,few,TRBV24-1,CATSAEVASTDTQYF,TGTGCCACCAGTGCCGAAGTAGCTAGCACAGATACGCAGTATTTT
.,16,TRBJ2-7,.,TRBV18,CASSLIPPQTVYEQYF,TGTGCCAGCTCACTCATTCCCCCCCAGACAGTCTACGAGCAGTACTTC
TRBD2,19,TRBJ2-3,.,TRBV5-1,CASSSQPGLAGGSTDTQYF,TGCGCCAGCAGCTCACAGCCGGGACTAGCGGGGGGAAGCACAGATACGCAGTATTTT
TRBD1,11,TRBJ1-2,few,TRBV6-5,CASWDSYGYTF,TGTGCCAGTTGGGACAGCTATGGCTACACCTTC
.,16,TRBJ2-1,few,TRBV29-1,CSVQRQGVASYNEQFF,TGCAGCGTTCAGCGACAAGGAGTCGCGTCCTACAATGAGCAGTTCTTC
.,14,TRBJ2-3,.,TRBV20-1,CSARDTTAADTQYF,TGCAGTGCTAGAGATACAACCGCGGCAGATACGCAGTATTTT
.,15,TRBJ2-1,few,TRBV29-1,CSVFPRQGAYNEQFF,TGCAGCGTTTTCCCTCGCCAGGGTGCCTACAATGAGCAGTTCTTC
.,16,TRBJ1-2,.,TRBV6-2/TRBV6-3,CASSYGPRDGVYGYTF,TGTGCCAGCAGTTATGGACCCCGGGATGGTGTCTATGGCTACACCTTC
.,11,TRBJ2-3,.,TRBV12-3/TRBV12-4,CATKEGDTQYF,TGTGCCACAAAAGAGGGAGATACGCAGTATTTT
TRBD1,15,TRBJ2-7,few,TRBV5-1,CASRSPGQASYEQYF,TGCGCCAGCAGGTCTCCGGGACAGGCTTCCTACGAGCAGTACTTC
.,15,TRBJ1-1,.,TRBV6-5,CASSPKTWRDTEAFF,TGTGCCAGCAGTCCAAAGACCTGGAGAGACACTGAAGCTTTCTTT
.,11,TRBJ2-4,.,TRBV7-3,CASSTTRAKYF,TGTGCCAGCAGCACGACCAGGGCTAAGTACTTC
TRBD2,22,TRBJ2-7,few,TRBV4-2,CASSQEVGQGLAGGLFSYEQYF,TGTGCCAGCAGCCAAGAGGTGGGGCAGGGGTTAGCGGGAGGCCTATTCTCCTACGAGCAGTACTTC
.,14,TRBJ2-7,.,TRBV5-1,CASSLEQTPYEQYF,TGCGCCAGCAGCTTGGAACAGACTCCTTACGAGCAGTACTTC
.,17,TRBJ1-5,.,TRBV6-6,CASSWDSTRGRDQPQHF,TGTGCCAGCAGTTGGGACTCGACTAGGGGCAGGGATCAGCCCCAGCATTTT
TRBD2,15,TRBJ2-1,few,TRBV7-2,CASSPEGLAGDEQFF,TGTGCCAGCAGCCCCGAGGGACTAGCGGGAGATGAGCAGTTCTTC
.,15,TRBJ1-5,.,TRBV2,CASSGSRGGNQPQHF,TGTGCCAGCAGTGGGTCAAGGGGTGGCAATCAGCCCCAGCATTTT
TRBD1,14,TRBJ1-2,few,TRBV12-3/TRBV12-4,CASSPGQRDYGYTF,TGTGCCAGCAGCCCGGGACAGAGAGACTATGGCTACACCTTC
TRBD2,14,TRBJ2-1,.,TRBV20-1,CSAGLAGGLLEQFF,TGCAGTGCTGGACTAGCGGGAGGGCTCCTTGAGCAGTTCTTC
TRBD1,14,TRBJ2-7,few,TRBV15,CATSSEDRGHEQYF,TGTGCCACCAGCAGCGAAGACAGGGGCCACGAGCAGTACTTC
TRBD1,17,TRBJ1-3,.,TRBV7-6,CASSLQGGKVPGNTIYF,TGTGCCAGCAGCTTGCAGGGGGGGAAGGTCCCTGGAAACACCATATATTTT
.,16,TRBJ2-3,few,TRBV12-3/TRBV12-4,CASSLEVAGKGDTQYF,TGTGCCAGCAGTTTGGAGGTAGCCGGGAAAGGAGATACGCAGTATTTT
.,14,TRBJ1-4,few,TRBV2,CASSAGRIYEKLFF,TGTGCCAGCAGTGCAGGGAGGATTTACGAAAAACTGTTTTTT
TRBD2,17,TRBJ2-7,.,TRBV5-1,CASSPGASGILGPEQYF,TGCGCCAGCAGCCCCGGGGCTAGCGGGATCCTCGGCCCCGAGCAGTACTTC
.,11,TRBJ2-3,.,TRBV30,CAWSEGDTQYF,TGTGCCTGGAGTGAAGGTGATACGCAGTATTTT
TRBD1,14,TRBJ2-7,.,TRBV27,CASSLTGTAHEQYF,TGTGCCAGCAGTCTAACCGGGACAGCTCACGAGCAGTACTTC
.,16,TRBJ2-7,few,TRBV7-2,CASSLVVGGSNYEQYF,TGTGCCAGCAGCTTAGTAGTCGGAGGATCCAACTACGAGCAGTACTTC
.,23,TRBJ2-7,.,TRBV21-1,CASSKARGTGLLLAPGDWYEQYF,TGTGCCAGCAGCAAAGCGCGAGGGACAGGGTTACTACTGGCCCCAGGCGATTGGTACGAGCAGTACTTC
TRBD2,11,TRBJ2-1,few,TRBV5-1,CASSFRGGQFF,TGCGCCAGCAGCTTTCGGGGGGGACAGTTCTTC
.,14,TRBJ2-1,few,TRBV29-1,CSVEYPGGYNEQFF,TGCAGCGTCGAATACCCAGGTGGTTACAATGAGCAGTTCTTC
.,12,TRBJ2-1,.,TRBV11-2,CASSEIGDEQFF,TGTGCCAGCAGCGAAATCGGGGATGAGCAGTTCTTC
.,17,TRBJ2-3,few,TRBV7-2,CASSPSRGAIPTDTQYF,TGTGCCAGCAGCCCGTCCAGGGGGGCAATCCCCACAGATACGCAGTATTTT
.,10,TRBJ2-1,few,TRBV29-1,CSALLNEQFF,TGCAGCGCCCTCCTCAATGAGCAGTTCTTC
TRBD2,15,TRBJ2-3,few,TRBV6-5,CASSYAPSGDIRQYF,TGTGCCAGCAGTTATGCACCTAGCGGGGATATCAGGCAGTATTTT
TRBD2,17,TRBJ2-7,.,TRBV4-3,CASSQERGLAGYYEQYF,TGCGCCAGCAGCCAAGAAAGGGGACTAGCGGGCTACTACGAGCAGTACTTC
.,16,TRBJ2-6,.,TRBV11-1,CASSVAPGPGANVLTF,TGTGCCAGCAGCGTAGCACCCGGGCCCGGGGCCAACGTCCTGACTTTC
TRBD1,17,TRBJ1-4,.,TRBV7-9,CASSTSRDRGRGEKLFF,TGTGCCAGCAGCACGTCCCGGGACAGGGGCCGGGGGGAAAAACTGTTTTTT
.,16,TRBJ1-1,.,TRBV6-5,CASSYLSRGVNTEAFF,TGTGCCAGCAGTTACCTCTCGCGTGGCGTGAACACTGAAGCTTTCTTT
.,12,TRBJ1-2,.,TRBV7-2,CASSRQGRGYTF,TGTGCCAGCAGCCGGCAGGGGAGAGGCTACACCTTC
.,13,TRBJ2-7,.,TRBV5-5,CASSQVPVYEQYF,TGTGCCAGCAGCCAAGTTCCAGTCTACGAGCAGTACTTC
.,13,TRBJ1-1,.,TRBV5-6,CASSLGQRTEAFF,TGTGCCAGCAGCTTGGGACAACGCACTGAAGCTTTCTTT
.,15,TRBJ2-7,.,TRBV11-2,CASSLDNSVSYEQYF,TGTGCCAGCAGCTTAGATAACAGCGTATCCTACGAGCAGTACTTC
TRBD2,15,TRBJ2-7,.,TRBV12-3/TRBV12-4,CASSFRTSGRDEQYF,TGTGCCAGCAGTTTCAGGACTAGCGGGAGGGACGAGCAGTACTTC
.,13,TRBJ2-5,.,TRBV5-4,CASSPEYQETQYF,TGTGCCAGCAGCCCAGAATACCAAGAGACCCAGTACTTC
.,15,TRBJ2-5,.,TRBV6-2/TRBV6-3,CASTLQAGRGKTQYF,TGTGCCAGCACCCTCCAGGCAGGTCGTGGCAAGACCCAGTACTTC